One sample yielded the 20 T cell receptor beta chains listed below, sequenced in a study of memory CD4+ T cells and cytomegalovirus serostatus. Profiling relied on immunoSEQ multiplex PCR, and the TCRdb table lists in-frame clones only, not all of them. The sample comprises 30,000 to 40,000 clones, around four fifths of which are singletons, and about 0.65% rests with the top ten. The sort gate was single viable CD3+CD4+CD8-CD45RO+ cells for memory CD4+ T cells. The specimen sequenced was memory CD4+ T cells from blood. The receptors derive from an adult in good health and CMV-seronegative. Some clones in this sample may be carry-over from other donors' samples.

This chain connects TRBV29-1 to TRBJ1-5; 7 nucleotides match TRBD1. Germline V gene sequence: CDR1 SQVTM, CDR2 ANQGSEA. Trimming cost V 6 bases and J 3 bases; bases outside gene matches: 5. The CDR3 loop spans 13 amino acids. CDR3 nucleotides: TGCAGCGTCCGGGACAGTTACAATCAGCCCCAGCATTTT. Its protein product is CSVRDSYNQPQHF.

The rearrangement uses TRBV28 and TRBJ1-4; TRBD1 matches at 8 bases. The CDR3 covers 15 residues. V was pared by 7 bases and J by 0 bases, with 4 bases of the junction left unmatched. CDR1 MDHEN and CDR2 SYDVKM come from the germline V gene. CDR3 amino acids: CASIGTGATNEKLFF. The CDR3 nucleotides are TGTGCCAGCATCGGGACAGGTGCAACTAATGAAAAACTGTTTTTT.

The rearrangement joins TRBV7-2 to TRBJ2-7; D tentatively fits TRBD1 or TRBD2 (5 bases each). The CDR3 spans 16 residues. Germline assignment: CDR1 SGHTA and CDR2 FQGNSA. The germline V and J ends were trimmed by 1 base and 3 bases, with 16 bases remaining between them. CDR3 sequence: CASSLVAQGANYEQYF. CDR3 bases: TGTGCCAGCAGCTTAGTGGCGCAGGGAGCAAACTACGAGCAGTACTTC.

The chain is built from TRBV27 and TRBJ1-1, with a possible D match to TRBD1 (5 bases). This CDR3 is 13 amino acids long. V lost 10 bases, J lost 0 bases, and 12 bases lay in between. From germline, CDR1 is MNHEY and CDR2 SMNVEV (reference sequence). The CDR3 is CATRGALNTEAFF. CDR3 in DNA: TGTGCCACCAGAGGGGCTTTGAACACTGAAGCTTTCTTT.

This chain connects TRBV7-8 to TRBJ1-5; possibly TRBD1 for D (5 bases). With 1 base removed from V and 4 bases from J, the gap between germline ends came to 11 bases. This CDR3 has 15 residues. CDR1 and CDR2 (germline): SGHVS, FQNEAQ. The DNA of the CDR3 is TGTGCCAGCAGCTTAGTAGTGGGACCGAATCAGCCCCAGCATTTT. It translates to CASSLVVGPNQPQHF.

In its sample, this clone was seen once. This sequence joins TRBV18 and TRBJ1-3; the D is unclear. V was clipped by 2 bases and J by 0 bases, with 11 bases between them. The CDR3 sequence is 16 residues long. From germline, CDR1 is KGHSH and CDR2 LQKENI. The DNA of the CDR3 is TGTGCCAGCTCACCATATCGGCGGGACTCTGGAAACACCATATATTTT. Its protein product is CASSPYRRDSGNTIYF. The whole variable domain, remainder taken from reference TRBV18 and TRBJ1-3, is NAGVMQNPRHLVRRRGQEARLRCSPMKGHSHVYWYRQLPEEGLKFMVYLQKENIIDESGMPKERFSAEFPKEGPSILRIQQVVRGDSAAYFCASSPYRRDSGNTIYFGEGSWLTVV.

Only one count was recorded for this clone. The chain recombines TRBV7-3 with TRBJ2-3; weak D call: TRBD2 (5 bases). V dropped 2 bases and J dropped 0 bases, with 9 bases sitting between them. Germline CDR1 and CDR2: SGHTA and FQGTGA. This CDR3 has 15 residues. CDR3 residues: CASSLFGLSTDTQYF. The CDR3 DNA reads as TGTGCCAGCAGCTTATTTGGACTGAGCACAGATACGCAGTATTTT.

V is TRBV19 and J is TRBJ1-4, with D possibly matching TRBD1 (6 bases). The CDR3 totals 14 residues. V lost 3 bases to trimming and J lost 8 bases, with 13 bases between them. CDR1 is LNHDA and CDR2 is SQIVND in the germline V gene (reference sequence). The CDR3 loop is CASSMPRGEEKLFF. In DNA, the CDR3 is TGTGCCAGTAGTATGCCCAGGGGTGAGGAAAAACTGTTTTTT. Variable domain in full (rest from reference TRBV19 and TRBJ1-4): DGGITQSPKYLFRKEGQNVTLSCEQNLNHDAMYWYRQDPGQGLRLIYYSQIVNDFQKGDIAEGYSVSREKKESFPLTVTSAQKNPTAFYLCASSMPRGEEKLFFGSGTQLSVL.

The J gene is TRBJ2-2, the V gene TRBV27; weak D call: TRBD2 (7 bases). CDR1 is MNHEY and CDR2 is SMNVEV in the germline V gene (reference sequence). The CDR3 is 17 residues long. Trimming removed 5 bases at V and 0 bases at J, with 16 bases between. CDR3 sequence reads: CASSPIRGASNTGELFF. The DNA of the CDR3 is TGTGCCAGCAGTCCTATACGGGGGGCATCGAACACCGGGGAGCTGTTTTTT.

This clone was counted a few times. V gene TRBV18 combines with J gene TRBJ1-2, with D uncertain. The CDR3 is 14 residues long. The ends were cut back, 3 bases at V and 4 bases at J, with 12 bases in the middle. CDR1 and CDR2 from the germline V gene are KGHSH and LQKENI. CDR3 sequence (DNA): TGTGCCAGCTCACCGGGTGAAACACTCTATGGCTACACCTTC. Translating it yields CASSPGETLYGYTF.

The chain couples TRBV6-5 to TRBJ1-1; TRBD1 matches 9 bases. CDR1 MNHEY and CDR2 SVGAGI come from the germline V gene. V trimming: 6 bases; J trimming: 3 bases; junction bases outside the gene matches: 5. CDR3 size: 14 residues. CDR3 region: CASSPGQGHTEAFF. As DNA, the CDR3 is TGTGCCAGCAGCCCGGGACAGGGCCACACTGAAGCTTTCTTT.

This clone was recorded a few times. The chain employs TRBV6-1 and TRBJ1-1, with D perhaps matching TRBD1 (5 bases). The CDR3 consists of 13 residues. The germline V and J ends were trimmed by 8 bases and 4 bases, with 14 bases remaining between them. CDR1 is MNHNS, CDR2 SASEGT, per germline. The CDR3 protein is CASGRREGTEAFF. In DNA, the CDR3 is TGTGCCAGCGGTCGCAGGGAAGGCACTGAAGCTTTCTTT.

The chain joins TRBV6-6 to TRBJ1-2, with D possibly TRBD1 on 6 matching bases. Trimming took 4 bases from V and 8 from J, leaving 8 bases between them. The CDR3 is 11 amino acids. Germline CDR1 MNHNY, CDR2 SVGAGI (reference sequence). The CDR3 nucleotides read TGTGCCAGCAGTTCGCAGGGGGGCTACACCTTC. Its protein is CASSSQGGYTF.

The rearrangement uses TRBV9 and TRBJ2-5; D uncertain. The CDR3 is 14 residues long. Trimming left V 0 bases short and J 5 bases short, with 11 bases between. CDR1 and CDR2 from the germline V gene are SGDLS and YYNGEE. This chain's CDR3 is CASSVGVQAETQYF. The CDR3 DNA reads TGTGCCAGCAGCGTAGGGGTCCAGGCGGAGACCCAGTACTTC.

The J gene is TRBJ1-6, the V gene TRBV6-1; D not resolved. Trimming shortened V by 8 bases and J by 9 bases, and 20 bases separated the two germline ends. This CDR3 comprises 15 residues. Germline V gene lookup returns CDR1 MNHNS and CDR2 SASEGT. The CDR3, as DNA: TGTGCCAGCGGGTCCTTAAGTACCCCTGGTTCACCCCTCCACTTT. Translated: CASGSLSTPGSPLHF.

The chain is built from TRBV6-1 and TRBJ2-2; D not resolved. This CDR3 spans 13 amino acids. Germline CDR1 MNHNS, CDR2 SASEGT. V dropped 3 bases and J dropped 5 bases, with 7 bases sitting between them. The CDR3 is CASSDFPTGELFF. CDR3 bases: TGTGCCAGCAGTGATTTCCCAACCGGGGAGCTGTTTTTT.

The CDR3 region has the DNA TGTGCCAGCAGCCTAGGATTGGGCAATGAGCAGTTCTTC. Amino acids: CASSLGLGNEQFF. V and J are TRBV7-3 and TRBJ2-1; no reliable D call. The CDR3 runs 13 residues. Trimming left V 5 bases short and J 6 bases short, with 11 bases between. Germline CDR1 is SGHTA and CDR2 is FQGTGA.

The rearrangement uses TRBV15 and TRBJ2-1, with D maybe TRBD2 (5 bases). Per the germline V gene, CDR1 is LNHNV and CDR2 is YYDKDF (reference sequence). Trimming took off 1 base at V and 0 bases at J, with 7 bases between the two ends. The CDR3 length is 15 residues. The CDR3 spells CATSRAGSSYNEQFF. In nucleotides, the CDR3 is TGTGCCACCAGCAGAGCGGGGAGCTCCTACAATGAGCAGTTCTTC.

The chain recombines TRBV10-3 with TRBJ1-6, with TRBD1 matching over 8 bases. CDR1 is ENHRY and CDR2 is SYGVKD in the germline V gene. The trim removed 10 bases at V and 7 bases at J, leaving 3 bases unmatched. The CDR3 runs 12 residues. The CDR3 DNA is TGTGCCAGCCAGGGGGCAAATTCACCCCTCCACTTT. This encodes CASQGANSPLHF.

This clone was counted only a few times. This sequence joins TRBV5-1 and TRBJ1-1; no clear D gene. The V end was cut by 4 bases, the J end by 6 bases, with 13 bases between. CDR3 length: 13 residues. The V gene's germline CDR1 is SGHRS and CDR2 YFSETQ. The CDR3 sequence: CASSTPEAAEAFF. The CDR3 nucleotides are TGCGCCAGCAGCACCCCTGAGGCCGCTGAAGCTTTCTTT.